At least ten counts were recorded for the clone carrying this T cell receptor (beta chain). Its antigen is not known. This record comes from a study of regulatory T cells in long-lasting Graves disease. Overall study context: Persistent cases took antithyroid drugs over 5 years and stayed TSH receptor antibody positive. Findings of the study overall: Newly diagnosed patients had higher TCR diversity than persistent Graves' patients did.

This CDR3 has 12 residues. V was clipped by 6 bases and J by 7 bases, with 12 bases between them. Building of the TCR beta libraries involved iRepertoire HTBI primers and Arm-PCR of CDR3 regions. In the study's own analysis: Overall, samples carried around 68 TRBV and 14 TRBJ segments. In TCRdb, the multiplex PCR reads were re-called with MiXCR into one record per CDR3 protein. Here the V and J calls rest on TCRdb's processing, not on the authors' analysis. This table holds about 290,000 distinct CDR3 sequences, around 20% found once. Time point indicated: persistent/refractory GD, antithyroid drugs over 5 years with positive TRAb. RNA isolated from PBMCs was used to make the TCR library. In this cohort, patients came from an endocrinology department located in Xi'an, China.

Sample: peripheral blood mononuclear cells (PBMCs), taken when the disease was refractory, from a patient treated with antithyroid drugs. This chain connects TRBV12-3 or TRBV12-4 to TRBJ1-2; D might be TRBD1 (6 bases). The receptor was isolated from a female donor with Graves disease. The CDR3 DNA is TGTGCCAGCAGCTACAGGGTTGGTGGCTACACCTTC. Protein sequence: CASSYRVGGYTF.